Each of the 27 T cell receptor beta chains below was sequenced from the same sample in a study of read filtering for tumor transcriptome and immune sequencing. This library used approximately 0.4 ug RNA and molecular barcoded adaptors spanning alpha/delta and beta/gamma chains. TCRdb processed the reads anew with MiXCR; each CDR3 protein has one entry. The table records tens of thousands of distinct CDR3 sequences, 12% to 15% of them present only once. The sample was a population of CD138-negative cells sorted from bone marrow. All receptors derive from a donor at least 40 years old with multiple myeloma.

In this sample, this clonotype turned up a few times. The rearrangement joins TRBV12-3 or TRBV12-4 to TRBJ2-3, with D perhaps matching TRBD1 (5 bases). V gave up 4 bases and J gave up 5 bases, with 10 bases separating them. This CDR3 is built from 13 residues. CDR3 sequence (DNA): TGTGCCAGCAGTTCAAATCAGGGAGATACGCAGTATTTT. The encoded protein is CASSSNQGDTQYF.

This clonotype was seen ten or more times. This chain uses TRBV5-1 with TRBJ2-7, with D perhaps matching TRBD2 (6 bases). This CDR3 has 15 residues. V lost 0 bases and J lost 0, with 10 bases in between. Germline V gene sequence: CDR1 SGHRS, CDR2 YFSETQ. This CDR3 reads CASSLAAGSSYEQYF. The CDR3 DNA reads as TGCGCCAGCAGCTTGGCCGCGGGGAGCTCCTACGAGCAGTACTTC.

The chain couples TRBV6-1 to TRBJ2-1, with TRBD2 matching over 7 bases. The CDR3 runs 17 residues. CDR1 is MNHNS and CDR2 is SASEGT in the germline V gene. The V segment lost 2 bases and the J segment 6 bases; nucleotides outside the gene matches: 13. The CDR3 coding sequence is TGTGCCAGCAGTGAAATAAAGCGGGGACGAACGGGCAATGAGCAGTTCTTC. Encoded protein: CASSEIKRGRTGNEQFF.

This clonotype has more than one count but fewer than ten. It may be a read error: a sequence one base away is much more abundant. This chain links TRBV12-3 or TRBV12-4 with TRBJ2-5; D is unclear. The CDR3 spans 12 residues. V was shortened by 8 bases and J by 5 bases, with 12 bases between the two germline ends. The CDR3 coding sequence is TGTGCCAGCGGTCCAACCGTCGAGACCCAGTACTTC. Translation: CASGPTVETQYF.

This clonotype was counted ten times or more. V usage is TRBV29-1 and J usage is TRBJ1-5, with D possibly TRBD1 on 6 matching bases. This CDR3 comprises 13 residues. In germline, CDR1 is SQVTM, CDR2 ANQGSEA. The V end lost 6 bases, the J end lost 1 base, and 10 bases lay between the germline ends. CDR3 nucleotide sequence: TGCAGCGTGCAAAGGGGGAGCAATCAGCCCCAGCATTTT. Encoded protein: CSVQRGSNQPQHF.

This clonotype was seen at least ten times. The rearrangement links TRBV29-1 to TRBJ2-3; D is uncertain. The CDR3 runs 11 residues. In germline, CDR1 is SQVTM, CDR2 ANQGSEA. V was trimmed by 4 bases and J by 4 bases, leaving 6 bases between them. CDR3 in amino acids: CSVAVADTQYF. The CDR3 DNA is TGCAGCGTTGCCGTGGCAGATACGCAGTATTTT.

In this sample, this clonotype turned up many times. The chain has TRBV18 and TRBJ2-5; the D call may be TRBD1 or TRBD2 (5 bases each). Trimming removed 2 bases from V and 4 bases from J, with 8 bases in between. Per germline, CDR1 KGHSH and CDR2 LQKENI. The CDR3 covers 13 residues. In DNA form, the CDR3 reads TGTGCCAGCTCACCATCGGGGCTAGAGACCCAGTACTTC. It encodes CASSPSGLETQYF.

This clonotype was detected many times. This chain links TRBV3-1 with TRBJ2-1; D is undetermined. The CDR3 is 13 residues long. The V end was cut by 2 bases, the J end by 1 base, with 3 bases between. Germline V lookup: CDR1 LGHDT, CDR2 YNNKEL (reference sequence). The DNA for the CDR3 is TGTGCCAGCAGCCAATTATCCTACAATGAGCAGTTCTTC. It specifies CASSQLSYNEQFF.

This clonotype was recorded at least ten times. J is TRBJ2-5 and V is TRBV20-1; 7 bases match TRBD1. CDR1 and CDR2 (germline): DFQATT, SNEGSKA (reference sequence). This CDR3 is built from 13 residues. After removal of 2 bases from V and 5 bases from J, the junction contained 5 bases not matched to a gene. CDR3 DNA sequence: TGCAGTGCTAGAACAGGGGTCGGGGAGACCCAGTACTTC. Protein product: CSARTGVGETQYF.

This CDR3 reads CASSSTGGHETQYF. CDR3 sequence (DNA): TGCGCCAGCAGCTCGACTGGGGGGCATGAGACCCAGTACTTC. The chain carries TRBV5-1 and TRBJ2-5; D might be TRBD1 or TRBD2, each matching 6 bases. Trimming cost V 3 bases and J 5 bases, with 14 bases left between them. This CDR3 has 14 amino acids. Germline CDR1 reads SGHRS; CDR2 reads YFSETQ.

As concerns this clonotype: This clone may be a read error of a much larger clone one base away. The rearrangement links TRBV20-1 to TRBJ1-1, with no clear D. This CDR3 is 13 amino acids long. Looked up from germline, CDR1 is DFQATT and CDR2 is SNEGSKA (reference sequence). DNA of the CDR3: TGCTGTGCTAGAACGGCACCCAACACTGAAGCTTTCTTT. Its protein is CCARTAPNTEAFF.

To note about this clonotype: It may be a read error: a sequence one base away is much more abundant. The chain combines TRBV11-2 with TRBJ2-2; 10 bases align to TRBD2. Per germline, CDR1 SGHAT and CDR2 FQNNGV. This CDR3 contains 18 residues. This chain's CDR3 is CASSLRSPSGGNTGELSF. The CDR3 nucleotides are TGTGCCAGCAGCTTAAGAAGCCCTAGCGGGGGAAACACCGGGGAGCTGTCTTTT. The entire variable domain, with the rest obtained from reference TRBV11-2 and TRBJ2-2, is as follows: EAGVAQSPRYKIIEKRQSVAFWCNPISGHATLYWYQQILGQGPKLLIQFQNNGVVDDSQLPKDRFSAERLKGVDSTLKIQPAKLEDSAVYLCASSLRSPSGGNTGELSFGEGSRLTVL.

This clonotype was picked up a small number of times. CDR3 sequence reads: CASSNRGAPYEQYF. CDR3 bases: TGTGCCAGCAGTAACAGGGGCGCCCCCTACGAGCAGTACTTC. The chain uses TRBV28 and TRBJ2-7; 7 bases line up with TRBD1. The CDR3 has 14 amino acids. Losses at the gene ends were 5 bases for V and 2 bases for J; bases not matched to a gene: 6. Looked up from germline, CDR1 is MDHEN and CDR2 is SYDVKM.

This clonotype was seen many times. The chain combines TRBV7-2 with TRBJ2-7, with TRBD2 as a possible D gene (6 bases). V shed 2 bases and J shed 5 bases, with 16 bases lying between them. Germline V gene sequence: CDR1 SGHTA, CDR2 FQGNSA. This CDR3 is 15 amino acids long. CDR3 bases: TGTGCCAGCAGCTTAAGGGGTCGGGAGCAAGACGAGCAGTACTTC. Its translation: CASSLRGREQDEQYF.

As concerns this clonotype: This could be a read error, since a much larger clone is one nucleotide away. The V and J genes are TRBV7-9 and TRBJ2-3, with TRBD2 matching 12 bases. CDR3 length: 15 residues. Germline V gene data show CDR1 as SEHNR and CDR2 as FQNEAQ (reference sequence). Losses at the gene ends were 8 bases for V and 6 bases for J; bases not matched to a gene: 9. The CDR3 DNA reads TGTGCCAGCGACCCCCGGACTAGCGGGGTGGATACGCAGTATTTT. It is translated as CASDPRTSGVDTQYF.

This clonotype has at least ten counts. The rearrangement links TRBV5-1 to TRBJ2-7; D may match TRBD1 or TRBD2 (5 bases each). Germline V gene data show CDR1 as SGHRS and CDR2 as YFSETQ. The CDR3 is 14 amino acids. Trimming pared 4 bases from V and 5 bases from J, leaving 16 bases between. The CDR3 region has the DNA TGCGCCAGCAGCCCGGACGGGACGTCGCACGAGCAGTACTTC. This translates into CASSPDGTSHEQYF.

This clonotype was seen many times. The V call is TRBV29-1, the J call TRBJ2-7; the D gene could be TRBD1 or TRBD2 (5 bases each). The germline CDR1 and CDR2 sequences are SQVTM and ANQGSEA. V lost 1 base and J lost 4, with 23 bases in between. CDR3 length: 17 residues. Here the CDR3 reads CSVEAIVRDPKAYEQYF. Written as DNA, the CDR3 is TGCAGCGTTGAAGCTATTGTCCGGGACCCCAAGGCATACGAGCAGTACTTC.

This clonotype was counted at least ten times. This chain links TRBV6-1 with TRBJ2-1; D gene uncertain. Looked up from germline, CDR1 is MNHNS and CDR2 is SASEGT. Trimming shortened V by 1 base and J by 2 bases, and 6 bases separated the two germline ends. CDR3 length: 14 amino acids. CDR3 nucleotides: TGTGCCAGCAGTGAAGACCCCACCTACAATGAGCAGTTCTTC. This translates into CASSEDPTYNEQFF.

The V gene is TRBV20-1, the J gene TRBJ2-1; D gene ambiguous. Germline V gives CDR1 DFQATT, CDR2 SNEGSKA (reference sequence). Trimming took 1 base from V and 4 from J, leaving 17 bases between them. This CDR3 has 16 amino acids. The CDR3 here is CSARGLWGTQYNEQFF. CDR3 nucleotides: TGCAGTGCTAGAGGACTTTGGGGAACCCAATACAATGAGCAGTTCTTC.

This clonotype has ten or more counts. The chain joins TRBV6-6 to TRBJ2-1, with TRBD1 identical over 10 bases. With V trimmed by 4 bases and J by 5 bases, 5 bases remained unmatched. Per the germline V gene, CDR1 is MNHNY and CDR2 is SVGAGI (reference sequence). CDR3 length: 15 amino acids. CDR3 nucleotides: TGTGCCAGCAGTTCGACAGGGGGCGCCAACAATGAGCAGTTCTTC. Protein: CASSSTGGANNEQFF.

This clonotype was picked up many times. The gene calls are TRBV2 and TRBJ2-5; 15 bases are shared with TRBD2. Trimming took 4 bases from V and 4 from J; bases not matched to a gene: 1. The CDR3 totals 15 residues. CDR1 is SNHLY, CDR2 FYNNEI, per germline. The CDR3 DNA reads TGTGCCAGCAGTGGGACTAGCGGGAGGGGAGAGACCCAGTACTTC. Protein: CASSGTSGRGETQYF.

This clonotype was detected many times. The V and J genes are TRBV5-5 and TRBJ2-6, with D perhaps matching TRBD2 (5 bases). Trimming pared 4 bases from V and 4 bases from J, leaving 21 bases between. CDR1 is SGHKS and CDR2 is YYEKEE in the germline V gene (reference sequence). This CDR3 is 18 amino acids long. CDR3 region: CASSPSPSWGAGANVLTF. The CDR3 DNA reads as TGTGCCAGCAGCCCGTCCCCAAGTTGGGGAGCGGGGGCCAACGTCCTGACTTTC.

The chain couples TRBV11-2 to TRBJ2-7; D possibly corresponds to TRBD1 (6 bases). V was clipped by 4 bases and J by 3 bases, with 13 bases between them. The CDR3 runs to 14 residues. Germline CDR1 SGHAT, CDR2 FQNNGV. Here the CDR3 DNA reads TGTGCCAGCAGCTCTAGCAGGGGTAGCTACGAGCAGTACTTC. Protein product: CASSSSRGSYEQYF.

This clonotype was counted many times. J is TRBJ2-1 and V is TRBV7-2; 7 nucleotides line up with TRBD2. Germline V lookup: CDR1 SGHTA, CDR2 FQGNSA. The CDR3 sequence is 16 residues long. Losses at the gene ends were 4 bases for V and 9 bases for J; bases not matched to a gene: 15. For the CDR3, the DNA is TGTGCCAGCAGCTCACCCTCTACTAGCGTGGGTAGTGAGCAGTTCTTC. Translating it yields CASSSPSTSVGSEQFF. Based on the CDR3 plus reference TRBV7-2 and TRBJ2-1, the full variable domain is GAGVSQSPSNKVTEKGKDVELRCDPISGHTALYWYRQSLGQGLEFLIYFQGNSAPDKSGLPSDRFSAERTGGSVSTLTIQRTQQEDSAVYLCASSSPSTSVGSEQFFGPGTRLTVL.

This clonotype was observed at least ten times. The chain combines TRBV28 with TRBJ2-7; D possibly corresponds to TRBD2 (5 bases). Between the trimmed V and J ends, which lost 3 bases and 1 base, there was a span of 28 bases. The CDR3 consists of 20 residues. CDR1 is MDHEN and CDR2 is SYDVKM in the germline V gene. The CDR3 protein is CASSFSQVLGSRATSYEQYF. The CDR3 DNA sequence: TGTGCCAGCAGTTTTTCCCAAGTTCTGGGGAGTAGGGCAACTTCCTACGAGCAGTACTTC.

This clonotype has at least ten counts. The chain has TRBV5-4 and TRBJ2-3; TRBD2 agrees at 7 bases. This CDR3 region has 15 residues. V shed 4 bases and J 2 bases; nucleotides not matched to a gene: 7. CDR1 and CDR2 (germline): SGHNT, YYREEE (reference sequence). The CDR3 sequence is CASSGGTTNTDTQYF. CDR3 coding DNA: TGTGCCAGCAGCGGGGGGACTACCAACACAGATACGCAGTATTTT.

This clonotype was seen only a few times. V gene TRBV9 combines with J gene TRBJ2-7, with TRBD1 matching over 9 bases. Losses at the gene ends were 0 bases for V and 5 bases for J; bases not matched to a gene: 3. Germline CDR1 is SGDLS and CDR2 is YYNGEE. CDR3 length: 14 residues. The CDR3 is CASSVGDRVHEQYF. DNA of the CDR3: TGTGCCAGCAGCGTAGGGGACAGGGTCCACGAGCAGTACTTC. The full variable domain, with the rest looked up from reference TRBV9 and TRBJ2-7, is DSGVTQTPKHLITATGQRVTLRCSPRSGDLSVYWYQQSLDQGLQFLIQYYNGEERAKGNILERFSAQQFPDLHSELNLSSLELGDSALYFCASSVGDRVHEQYFGPGTRLTVT.